These T cell receptor beta chains were read from a single sample in a study of OX40 agonist ivuxolimab in advanced cancers. Clones were read by immunoSEQ multiplex PCR, and TCRdb kept only the in-frame ones, dropping some. The sample carries tens of thousands of clones, roughly 83% recorded once. The sequenced sample was CD4+ or CD8+ T cells sorted from blood, obtained in a trial of the OX40 agonist ivuxolimab. These receptors came from an adult with an advanced solid tumor such as melanoma, head and neck, liver or kidney cancer. Both conserved end residues are part of each CDR3. The order of the fields is J gene, V gene, D gene, clone size, CDR3 protein, CDR3 DNA. D genes are given only for firm matches. Size tells how often a clone was seen (once, few, many) or the class of an expanded clone, and some rows leave it out.

>TRBJ1-1|TRBV6-5|-|few
CASIGFTDTEAFF
TGTGCCAGCATAGGGTTTACGGACACTGAAGCTTTCTTT
>TRBJ2-7|TRBV15|-|once
CATRALGGTGHEQYF
TGTGCCACCAGGGCCCTGGGGGGAACCGGCCACGAGCAGTACTTC
>TRBJ2-5|TRBV7-7|-|-
CASSPVGETQYF
TGTGCCAGCAGCCCGGTCGGAGAGACCCAGTACTTC
>TRBJ2-5|TRBV28|-|-
CASSIPTGEGETQYF
TGTGCCAGCAGTATCCCGACAGGGGAGGGGGAGACCCAGTACTTC
>TRBJ2-3|TRBV4-2|TRBD2|-
CASSQLTSGRAGGTDTQYF
TGTGCCAGCAGCCAACTGACTAGCGGGAGGGCCGGGGGCACAGATACGCAGTATTTT
>TRBJ2-3|TRBV27|TRBD2|-
CASSPRGDGTDTQYF
TGTGCCAGCAGTCCGCGGGGGGATGGCACAGATACGCAGTATTTT
>TRBJ2-5|TRBV30|-|-
CAWSELGGIWAQYF
TGTGCCTGGAGCGAACTAGGGGGGATCTGGGCCCAGTACTTC
>TRBJ2-5|TRBV7-9|-|-
CASSLVERLQETQYF
TGTGCCAGCAGCTTAGTAGAGCGGCTGCAAGAGACCCAGTACTTC
>TRBJ1-5|TRBV6-1|TRBD1|-
CASRDRVGGQPQHF
TGTGCCAGCAGGGACAGGGTTGGGGGGCAGCCCCAGCATTTT
>TRBJ2-5|TRBV5-6|TRBD2|-
CASRDTSGRETQYF
TGTGCCAGCAGGGATACTAGCGGGCGAGAGACCCAGTACTTC
>TRBJ2-1|TRBV5-4|TRBD2|-
CASSATSASYNEQFF
TGTGCCAGCAGCGCCACTAGCGCTTCCTACAATGAGCAGTTCTTC